This T cell receptor (beta chain) was sequenced during a study of T cells in Graves' hyperthyroidism and ophthalmopathy. About the research overall: The authors collected peripheral blood at initial diagnosis, before any treatment. Broader study findings: Stable hyperthyroidism was separated from ophthalmopathy by a model based on 13 V-J features.

The sample holds many counts of this clonotype. The antigen is unknown. Using RNA transcripts as the source, TCR beta CDR3 regions were amplified. Researchers ran a first-round RT-PCR on the TCR CDR3 using the HTBI primer set. One entry per CDR3 protein results from TCRdb running MiXCR on the multiplex PCR reads. The sample holds some 530,000 distinct CDR3 sequences; 20% to 25% are singletons and the top ten take under 55%. CDR3 length: 15 residues. V was pared by 3 bases and J by 0 bases, with 9 bases between. V gene TRBV12-3 or TRBV12-4 combines with J gene TRBJ1-5; possibly TRBD1 for D (5 bases). The sequenced sample was blood. The clonotype comes from a woman in her 70s with Graves' ophthalmopathy. The CDR3 region has the DNA TGTGCCAGCAGTTTTAGGGGAGATAGCAATCAGCCCCAGCATTTT. Amino acid sequence: CASSFRGDSNQPQHF.